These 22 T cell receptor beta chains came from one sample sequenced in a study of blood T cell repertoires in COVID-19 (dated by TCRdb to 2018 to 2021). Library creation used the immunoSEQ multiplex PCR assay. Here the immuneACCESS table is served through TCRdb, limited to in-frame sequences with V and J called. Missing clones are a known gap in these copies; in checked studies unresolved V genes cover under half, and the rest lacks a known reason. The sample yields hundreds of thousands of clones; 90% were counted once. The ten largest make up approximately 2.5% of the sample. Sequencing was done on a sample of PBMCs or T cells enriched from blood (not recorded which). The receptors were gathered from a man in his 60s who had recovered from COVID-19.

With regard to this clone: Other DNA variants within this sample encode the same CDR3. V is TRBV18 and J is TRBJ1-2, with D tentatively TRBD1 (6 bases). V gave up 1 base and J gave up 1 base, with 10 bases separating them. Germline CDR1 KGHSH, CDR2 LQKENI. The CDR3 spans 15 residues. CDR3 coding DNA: TGTGCCAGCTCACCACGAGACAGGAATAACTATGGCTACACCTTC. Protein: CASSPRDRNNYGYTF.

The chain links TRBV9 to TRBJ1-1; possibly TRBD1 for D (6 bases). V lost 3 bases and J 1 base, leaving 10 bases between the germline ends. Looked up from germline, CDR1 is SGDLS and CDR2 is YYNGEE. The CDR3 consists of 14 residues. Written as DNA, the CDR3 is TGTGCCAGCAGCGCACAACAGGGGAACACTGAAGCTTTCTTT. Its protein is CASSAQQGNTEAFF.

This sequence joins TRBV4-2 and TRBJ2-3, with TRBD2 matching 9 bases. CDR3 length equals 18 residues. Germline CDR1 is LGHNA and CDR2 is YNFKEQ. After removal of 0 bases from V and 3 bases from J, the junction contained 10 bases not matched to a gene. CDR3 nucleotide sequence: TGTGCCAGCAGCCAAGAAGGAGGGCCTAGCGGGAAAACAGATACGCAGTATTTT. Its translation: CASSQEGGPSGKTDTQYF.

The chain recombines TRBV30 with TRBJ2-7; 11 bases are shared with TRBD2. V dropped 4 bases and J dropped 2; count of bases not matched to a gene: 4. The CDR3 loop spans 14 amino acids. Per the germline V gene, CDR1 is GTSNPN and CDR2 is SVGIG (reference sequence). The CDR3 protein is CAWTSGRLTYEQYF. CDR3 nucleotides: TGTGCCTGGACTAGCGGGAGGTTAACCTACGAGCAGTACTTC.

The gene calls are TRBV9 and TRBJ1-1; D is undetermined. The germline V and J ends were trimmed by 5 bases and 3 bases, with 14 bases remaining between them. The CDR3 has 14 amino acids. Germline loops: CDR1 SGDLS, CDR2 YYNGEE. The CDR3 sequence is CASRARLGDTEAFF. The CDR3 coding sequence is TGTGCCAGCAGAGCCCGTCTGGGAGACACTGAAGCTTTCTTT.

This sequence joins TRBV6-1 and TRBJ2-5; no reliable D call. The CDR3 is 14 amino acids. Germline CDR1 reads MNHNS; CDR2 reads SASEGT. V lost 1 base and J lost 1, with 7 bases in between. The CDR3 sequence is CASSEDQRQETQYF. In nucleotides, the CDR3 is TGTGCCAGCAGTGAAGATCAGCGCCAAGAGACCCAGTACTTC.

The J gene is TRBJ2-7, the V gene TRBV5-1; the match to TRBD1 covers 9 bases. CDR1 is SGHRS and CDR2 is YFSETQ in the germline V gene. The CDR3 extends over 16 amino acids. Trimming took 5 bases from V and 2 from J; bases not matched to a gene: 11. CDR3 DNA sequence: TGCGCCAGCAGAAGTTCTACCGGGACAGGGCCCTACGAGCAGTACTTC. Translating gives CASRSSTGTGPYEQYF.

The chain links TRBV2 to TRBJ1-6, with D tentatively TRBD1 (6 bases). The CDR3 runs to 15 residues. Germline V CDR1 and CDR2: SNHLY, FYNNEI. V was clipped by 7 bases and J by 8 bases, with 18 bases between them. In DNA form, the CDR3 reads TGTGCCAGCAAGGCAGGGGATACCTTTTATTCACCCCTCCACTTT. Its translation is CASKAGDTFYSPLHF. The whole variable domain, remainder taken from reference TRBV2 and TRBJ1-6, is EPEVTQTPSHQVTQMGQEVILRCVPISNHLYFYWYRQILGQKVEFLVSFYNNEISEKSEIFDDQFSVERPDGSNFTLKIRSTKLEDSAMYFCASKAGDTFYSPLHFGNGTRLTVT.

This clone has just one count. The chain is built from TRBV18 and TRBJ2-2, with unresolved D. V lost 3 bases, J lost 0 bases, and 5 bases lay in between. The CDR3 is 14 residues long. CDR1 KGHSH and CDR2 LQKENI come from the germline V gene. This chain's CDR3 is CASSPGTNTGELFF. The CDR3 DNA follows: TGTGCCAGCTCACCGGGCACGAACACCGGGGAGCTGTTTTTT.

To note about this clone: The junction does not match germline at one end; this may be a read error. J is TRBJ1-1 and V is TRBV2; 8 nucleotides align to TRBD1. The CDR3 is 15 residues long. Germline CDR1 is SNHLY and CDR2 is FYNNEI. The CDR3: CASSEGTGGGTEAFF. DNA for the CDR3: TGTGCCAGCAGCGAAGGGACAGGCGGTGGAACTGAAGCTTTCTTT.

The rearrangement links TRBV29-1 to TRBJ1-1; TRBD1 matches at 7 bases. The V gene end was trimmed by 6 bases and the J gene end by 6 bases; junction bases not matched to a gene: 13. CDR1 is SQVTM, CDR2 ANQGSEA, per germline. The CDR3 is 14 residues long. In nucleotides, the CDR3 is TGCAGCGTGGAGGGGGCCCGGTACCCCTCTGAAGCTTTCTTT. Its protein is CSVEGARYPSEAFF.

Written as DNA, the CDR3 is TGCGCCAGCAGTCCGACAAGGGGCACTGAAGCTTTCTTT. Translated: CASSPTRGTEAFF. The chain joins TRBV5-1 to TRBJ1-1; possibly TRBD1 for D (5 bases). The CDR3 has 13 residues. The ends were cut back, 5 bases at V and 4 bases at J, with 12 bases in the middle. Germline CDR1 reads SGHRS; CDR2 reads YFSETQ.

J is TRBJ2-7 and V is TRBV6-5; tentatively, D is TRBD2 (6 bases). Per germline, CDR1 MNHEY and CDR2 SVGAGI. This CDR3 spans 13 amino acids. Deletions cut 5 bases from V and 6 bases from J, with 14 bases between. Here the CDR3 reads CASSTWAGGEQYF. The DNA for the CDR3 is TGTGCCAGCAGTACGTGGGCCGGGGGCGAGCAGTACTTC.

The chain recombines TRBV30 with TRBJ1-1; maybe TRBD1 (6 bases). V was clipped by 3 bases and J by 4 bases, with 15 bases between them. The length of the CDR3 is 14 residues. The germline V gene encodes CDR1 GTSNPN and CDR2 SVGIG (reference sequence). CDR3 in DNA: TGTGCCTGGAGCGCCGGGGGGGCCGGCACTGAAGCTTTCTTT. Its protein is CAWSAGGAGTEAFF.

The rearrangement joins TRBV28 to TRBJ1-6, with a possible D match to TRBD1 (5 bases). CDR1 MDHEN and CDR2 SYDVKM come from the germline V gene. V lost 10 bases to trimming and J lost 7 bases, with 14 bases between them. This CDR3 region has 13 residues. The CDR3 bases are TGTGCCACCCAAATCGACAGAAATTCACCCCTCCACTTT. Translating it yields CATQIDRNSPLHF.

Here the CDR3 reads CASSQEGLGSEAFF. The CDR3 DNA sequence: TGCGCCAGCAGCCAAGAAGGCCTGGGGAGTGAAGCTTTCTTT. The J gene is TRBJ1-1, the V gene TRBV4-1; D ambiguous. The ends were cut back, 0 bases at V and 7 bases at J, with 12 bases in the middle. The V gene's germline CDR1 is MGHRA and CDR2 YSYEKL. The CDR3 spans 14 residues.

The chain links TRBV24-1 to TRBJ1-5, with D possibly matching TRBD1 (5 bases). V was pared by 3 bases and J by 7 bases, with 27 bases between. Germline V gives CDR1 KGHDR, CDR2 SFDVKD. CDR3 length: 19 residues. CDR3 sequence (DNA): TGTGCCACCAGTGATCCATTCACTACCCAGACAGTATTGTTCCAGCCCCAGCATTTT. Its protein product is CATSDPFTTQTVLFQPQHF.

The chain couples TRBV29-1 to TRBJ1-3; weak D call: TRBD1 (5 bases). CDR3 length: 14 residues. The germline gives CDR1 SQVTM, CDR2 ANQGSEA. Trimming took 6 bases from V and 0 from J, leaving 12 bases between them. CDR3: CSVWGGYSGNTIYF. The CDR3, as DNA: TGCAGCGTGTGGGGGGGGTACTCTGGAAACACCATATATTTT.

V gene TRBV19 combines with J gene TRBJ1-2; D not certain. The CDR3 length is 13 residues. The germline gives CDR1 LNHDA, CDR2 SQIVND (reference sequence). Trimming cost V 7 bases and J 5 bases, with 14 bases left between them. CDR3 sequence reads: CASTPAQVYGYTF. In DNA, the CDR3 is TGTGCCAGTACCCCCGCGCAGGTTTATGGCTACACCTTC. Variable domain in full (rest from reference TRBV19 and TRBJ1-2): DGGITQSPKYLFRKEGQNVTLSCEQNLNHDAMYWYRQDPGQGLRLIYYSQIVNDFQKGDIAEGYSVSREKKESFPLTVTSAQKNPTAFYLCASTPAQVYGYTFGSGTRLTVV.

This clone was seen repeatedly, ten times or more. DNA for the CDR3: TGTGCCATCGGACTAGCGGGAAACGGCGCCGGGGAGCTGTTTTTT. Amino acids: CAIGLAGNGAGELFF. The gene calls are TRBV10-3 and TRBJ2-2; 12 bases fit TRBD2. Germline-derived CDR1 and CDR2 are ENHRY and SYGVKD. The length of the CDR3 is 15 residues. Trimming cost V 8 bases and J 6 bases; bases outside gene matches: 7.

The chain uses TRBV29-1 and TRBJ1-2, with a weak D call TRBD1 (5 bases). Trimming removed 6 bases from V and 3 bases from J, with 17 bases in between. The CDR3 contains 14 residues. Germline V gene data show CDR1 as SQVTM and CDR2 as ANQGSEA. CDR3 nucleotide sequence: TGCAGCGTGAAAGACTGGGTAGGGGACTATGGCTACACCTTC. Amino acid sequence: CSVKDWVGDYGYTF.

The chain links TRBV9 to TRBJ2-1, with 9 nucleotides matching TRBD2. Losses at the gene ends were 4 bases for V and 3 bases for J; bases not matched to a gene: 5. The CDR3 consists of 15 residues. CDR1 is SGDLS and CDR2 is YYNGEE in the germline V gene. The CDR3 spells CASSRGGANYNEQFF. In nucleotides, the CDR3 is TGTGCCAGCAGCCGCGGGGGGGCAAACTACAATGAGCAGTTCTTC.